This paragraph covers one T cell receptor beta chain sequence. The antigen is not known. This entry comes from a study of cytomegalovirus exposure and HLA in healthy donors. CDR1 SGHNT and CDR2 YYREEE come from the germline V gene (reference sequence). The CDR3 covers 16 residues. V dropped 0 bases and J dropped 9; count of bases not matched to a gene: 10. Overall study results and limits: A later analysis showed that HLA-associated TCR beta chains had undergone more clonal expansion than equally common others. According to the study, roughly 160 TCR beta chains were cytomegalovirus-associated. Analysis performed later found 16,951 TCR beta sequences associated with HLA alleles at 0.05 false discovery rate.

With 60 Vbeta and 13 Jbeta primers, the PCR was carried out. Profiling relied on immunoSEQ multiplex PCR, and the TCRdb table lists in-frame clones only, not all of them. Altogether just over 150,000 clones are present, approximately 84% being singletons, with the ten largest covering approximately 2%. The rearrangement links TRBV5-4 to TRBJ2-1; TRBD2 agrees at 9 bases. Sequencing was performed on PBMCs. The receptor was isolated from a man aged 18 to 30 in good health and CMV-seropositive. CDR3 residues: CASSLEPGTSSSEQFF. Here the CDR3 DNA reads TGTGCCAGCAGCTTGGAACCCGGGACTAGCTCGTCTGAGCAGTTCTTC.